This T cell receptor (beta chain) is drawn from a study of shared T cell receptors in the human thymus. The germline gives CDR1 ENHRY, CDR2 SYGVKD. Trimming took 6 bases from V and 4 from J; bases not matched to a gene: 10. This CDR3 has 15 residues. This table comes from immunoSEQ multiplex PCR, and its TCRdb copy is limited to in-frame clones, with some not included. The sample lists about 660,000 clones; roughly 90% were seen once. This clone was counted between two and nine times. This sample also belongs to another study, concerning human thymus T cells. From that paper: Healthy Finnish infants undergoing corrective surgery for congenital heart defects provided the donor material. It was from resections taken during corrective heart surgery that the thymus tissue came. Thymic and blood repertoires appeared to display a bias in their usage of V and J genes. Related research described thymic repertoires that were highly overlapping among unrelated individuals.

What was sequenced was thymocytes. The rearrangement uses TRBV10-3 and TRBJ1-2, with 8 bases matching TRBD1. The TCR was taken from a boy in the first two years of life with a congenital heart defect. Here the CDR3 DNA reads TGTGCCATCAGGCCCGACAGGGGCTCCAGCTATGGCTACACCTTC. It codes for CAIRPDRGSSYGYTF.